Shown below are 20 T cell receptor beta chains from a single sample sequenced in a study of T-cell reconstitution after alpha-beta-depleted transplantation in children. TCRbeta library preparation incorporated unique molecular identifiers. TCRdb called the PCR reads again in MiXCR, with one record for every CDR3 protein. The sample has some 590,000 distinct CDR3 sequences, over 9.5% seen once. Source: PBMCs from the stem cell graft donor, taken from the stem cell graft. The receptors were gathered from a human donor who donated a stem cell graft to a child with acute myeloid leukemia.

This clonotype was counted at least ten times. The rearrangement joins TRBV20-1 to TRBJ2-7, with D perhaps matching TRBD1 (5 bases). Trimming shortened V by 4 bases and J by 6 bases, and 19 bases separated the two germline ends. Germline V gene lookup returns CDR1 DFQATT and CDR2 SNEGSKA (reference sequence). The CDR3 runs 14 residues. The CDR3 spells CSAKPTSARGEQYF. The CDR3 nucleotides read TGCAGTGCTAAACCGACCTCCGCTAGGGGCGAGCAGTACTTC.

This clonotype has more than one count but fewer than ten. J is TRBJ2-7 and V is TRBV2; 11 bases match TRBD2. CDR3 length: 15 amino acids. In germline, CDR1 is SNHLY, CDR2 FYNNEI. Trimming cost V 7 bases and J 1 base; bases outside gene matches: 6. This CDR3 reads CASTLGTSGSYEQYF. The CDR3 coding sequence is TGTGCCAGCACCCTGGGGACTAGCGGTTCCTACGAGCAGTACTTC.

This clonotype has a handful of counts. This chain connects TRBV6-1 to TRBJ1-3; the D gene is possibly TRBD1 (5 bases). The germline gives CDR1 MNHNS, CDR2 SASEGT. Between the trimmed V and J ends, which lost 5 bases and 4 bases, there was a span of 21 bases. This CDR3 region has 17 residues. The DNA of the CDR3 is TGTGCCAGCAGTAAGAGGTCCTCCCAGGGCCGCGGAAACACCATATATTTT. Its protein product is CASSKRSSQGRGNTIYF.

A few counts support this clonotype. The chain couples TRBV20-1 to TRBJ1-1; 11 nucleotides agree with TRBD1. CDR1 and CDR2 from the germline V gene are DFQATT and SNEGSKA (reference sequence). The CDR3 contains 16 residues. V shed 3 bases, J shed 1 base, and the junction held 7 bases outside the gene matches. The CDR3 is CSASPRTGGSNTEAFF. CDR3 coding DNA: TGCAGTGCTAGTCCTCGGACAGGGGGCTCGAACACTGAAGCTTTCTTT.

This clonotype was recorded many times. The CDR3 is CASSPPPDSNYEQYF. CDR3 DNA sequence: TGTGCCAGCAGCCCTCCCCCGGACAGTAATTACGAGCAGTACTTC. V usage is TRBV6-1 and J usage is TRBJ2-7; tentatively, D is TRBD1 (6 bases). The germline V and J ends were trimmed by 6 bases and 4 bases, with 19 bases remaining between them. The germline CDR1 and CDR2 sequences are MNHNS and SASEGT. The CDR3 consists of 15 residues.

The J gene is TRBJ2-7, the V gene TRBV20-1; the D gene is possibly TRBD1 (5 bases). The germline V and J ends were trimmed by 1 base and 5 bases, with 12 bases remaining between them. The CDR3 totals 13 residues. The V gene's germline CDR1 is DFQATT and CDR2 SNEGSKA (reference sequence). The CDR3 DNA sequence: TGCAGTGCTAGAGCCCCAGGGTTGCACGAGCAGTACTTC. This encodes CSARAPGLHEQYF.

The CDR3 nucleotides are TGTGCCAGCAGTGAACCTAGCGGGTCCCGAACCGGGGAGCTGTTTTTT. It specifies CASSEPSGSRTGELFF. The rearrangement joins TRBV6-1 to TRBJ2-2; 8 nucleotides align to TRBD2. V lost 2 bases and J lost 5; bases outside the gene matches: 7. This CDR3 comprises 16 residues. Germline V CDR1 and CDR2: MNHNS, SASEGT.

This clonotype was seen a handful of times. The CDR3 region is CASSGDRAKSYEQYF. The CDR3 nucleotides are TGTGCCAGCAGTGGGGACAGGGCCAAATCCTACGAGCAGTACTTC. The chain uses TRBV6-1 and TRBJ2-7; 9 nucleotides match TRBD1. CDR3 length: 15 amino acids. With 4 bases clipped from V and 1 base from J, the junction kept 5 bases outside the gene matches. Germline values: CDR1 MNHNS, CDR2 SASEGT.

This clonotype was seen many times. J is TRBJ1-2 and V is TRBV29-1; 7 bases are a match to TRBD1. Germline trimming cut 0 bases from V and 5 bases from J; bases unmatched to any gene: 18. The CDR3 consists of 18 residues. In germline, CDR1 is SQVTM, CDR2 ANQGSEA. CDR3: CSVEDTLGKPGQLYGYTF. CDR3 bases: TGCAGCGTTGAAGATACCCTGGGGAAGCCGGGACAGCTATATGGCTACACCTTC.

The DNA for the CDR3 is TGCAGTGCTTCCGACAGGAACAACTATGGCTACACCTTC. Amino acids: CSASDRNNYGYTF. The chain links TRBV20-1 to TRBJ1-2; tentatively, D is TRBD1 (6 bases). V gave up 5 bases and J gave up 2 bases, with 12 bases separating them. CDR3 length: 13 amino acids. The germline V gene has CDR1 DFQATT and CDR2 SNEGSKA (reference sequence).

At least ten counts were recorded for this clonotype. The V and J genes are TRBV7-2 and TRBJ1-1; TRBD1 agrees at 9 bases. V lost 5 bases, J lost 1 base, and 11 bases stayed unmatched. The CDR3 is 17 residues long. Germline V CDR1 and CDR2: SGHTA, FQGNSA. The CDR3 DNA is TGTGCCAGCAGCCGTGCTGGGACAGGGATTTCGAACACTGAAGCTTTCTTT. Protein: CASSRAGTGISNTEAFF. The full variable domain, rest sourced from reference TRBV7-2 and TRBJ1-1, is GAGVSQSPSNKVTEKGKDVELRCDPISGHTALYWYRQSLGQGLEFLIYFQGNSAPDKSGLPSDRFSAERTGGSVSTLTIQRTQQEDSAVYLCASSRAGTGISNTEAFFGQGTRLTVV.

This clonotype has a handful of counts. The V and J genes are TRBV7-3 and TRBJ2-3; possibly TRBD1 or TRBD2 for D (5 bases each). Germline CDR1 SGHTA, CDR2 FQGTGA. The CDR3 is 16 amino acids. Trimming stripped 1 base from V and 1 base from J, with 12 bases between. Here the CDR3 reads CASSLNTGRGTDTQYF. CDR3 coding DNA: TGTGCCAGCAGCTTAAATACGGGGCGGGGCACAGATACGCAGTATTTT.

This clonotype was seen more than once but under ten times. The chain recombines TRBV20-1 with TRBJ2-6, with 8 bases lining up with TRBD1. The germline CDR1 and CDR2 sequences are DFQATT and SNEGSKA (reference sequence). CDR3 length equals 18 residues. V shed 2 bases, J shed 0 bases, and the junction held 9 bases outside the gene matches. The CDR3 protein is CSARYTGQVTSGANVLTF. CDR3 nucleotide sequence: TGCAGTGCTAGATATACGGGACAGGTGACCTCTGGGGCCAACGTCCTGACTTTC.

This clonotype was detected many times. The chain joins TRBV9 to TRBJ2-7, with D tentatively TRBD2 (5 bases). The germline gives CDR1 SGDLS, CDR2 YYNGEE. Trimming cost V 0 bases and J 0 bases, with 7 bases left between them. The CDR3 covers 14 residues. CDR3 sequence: CASSVDGLSYEQYF. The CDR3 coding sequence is TGTGCCAGCAGCGTAGATGGACTCTCCTACGAGCAGTACTTC. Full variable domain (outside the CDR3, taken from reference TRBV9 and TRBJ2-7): DSGVTQTPKHLITATGQRVTLRCSPRSGDLSVYWYQQSLDQGLQFLIQYYNGEERAKGNILERFSAQQFPDLHSELNLSSLELGDSALYFCASSVDGLSYEQYFGPGTRLTVT.

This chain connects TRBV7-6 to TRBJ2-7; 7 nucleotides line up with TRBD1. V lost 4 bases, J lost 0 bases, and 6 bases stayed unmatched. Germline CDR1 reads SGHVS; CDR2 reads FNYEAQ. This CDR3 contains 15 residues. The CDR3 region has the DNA TGTGCCAGCAGCTCGGGACAGTCCGCCTCCTACGAGCAGTACTTC. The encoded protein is CASSSGQSASYEQYF.

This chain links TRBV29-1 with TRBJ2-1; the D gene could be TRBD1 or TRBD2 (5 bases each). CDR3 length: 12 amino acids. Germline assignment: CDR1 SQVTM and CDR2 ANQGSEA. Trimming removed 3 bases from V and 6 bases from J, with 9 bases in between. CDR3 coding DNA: TGCAGCGTTGAGTCAGGGACCAATGAGCAGTTCTTC. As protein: CSVESGTNEQFF.

CDR3 region: CASSYSQNEQFF. CDR3 sequence (DNA): TGCGCCAGCAGCTACTCTCAAAATGAGCAGTTCTTC. The gene calls are TRBV5-1 and TRBJ2-1; D gene unclear. CDR3 length: 12 residues. Germline V gene lookup returns CDR1 SGHRS and CDR2 YFSETQ. Trimming left V 3 bases short and J 7 bases short, with 8 bases between.

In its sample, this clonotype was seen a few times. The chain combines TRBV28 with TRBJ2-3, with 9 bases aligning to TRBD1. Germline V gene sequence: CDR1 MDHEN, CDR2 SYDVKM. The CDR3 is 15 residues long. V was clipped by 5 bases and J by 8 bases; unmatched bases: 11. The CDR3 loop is CASSRPGTGSGTQYF. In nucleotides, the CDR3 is TGTGCCAGCAGTCGTCCCGGGACAGGGTCTGGTACGCAGTATTTT.

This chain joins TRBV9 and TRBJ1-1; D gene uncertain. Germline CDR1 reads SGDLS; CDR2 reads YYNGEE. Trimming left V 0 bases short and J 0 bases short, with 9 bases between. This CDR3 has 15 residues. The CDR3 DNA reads TGTGCCAGCAGCGTAGGGGCGCAAATGAACACTGAAGCTTTCTTT. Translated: CASSVGAQMNTEAFF.

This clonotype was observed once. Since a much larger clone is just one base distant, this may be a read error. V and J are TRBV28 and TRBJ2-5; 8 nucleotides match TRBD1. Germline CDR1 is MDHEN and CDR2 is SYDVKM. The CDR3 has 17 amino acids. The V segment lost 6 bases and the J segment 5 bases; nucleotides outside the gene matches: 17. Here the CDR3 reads CASRPKPAQGVWETQYF. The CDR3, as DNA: TGTGCCAGCAGGCCCAAACCGGCACAGGGGGTTTGGGAGACCCAGTACTTC.